One sample yielded the 14 T cell receptor beta chains listed below, sequenced in a study of CD8 T cells in ankylosing spondylitis. General study findings and limits: Several highly homologous variants made up a TCR beta motif that seemed to typify ankylosing spondylitis blood.

Their antigens remain unidentified. A single record per CDR3 protein comes from TCRdb applying MiXCR to the 5' RACE reads. Among 750,000 to 850,000 distinct CDR3 sequences listed, 12% were seen once. Source material: blood, either unsorted or a sorted T cell fraction (not recorded which). The receptors derive from a male donor with ankylosing spondylitis.

This clonotype was recorded many times. The rearrangement links TRBV6-6 to TRBJ1-2; TRBD1 matches 9 bases. The CDR3 is 13 residues long. V was clipped by 6 bases and J by 8 bases; unmatched bases: 7. Looked up from germline, CDR1 is MNHNY and CDR2 is SVGAGI (reference sequence). CDR3 sequence reads: CASSRTGAQGYTF. In DNA form, the CDR3 reads TGTGCCAGCAGCCGGACAGGGGCTCAAGGCTACACCTTC.

This rearrangement joins TRBV10-3 to TRBJ1-2; perhaps TRBD1 as D (6 bases). V was shortened by 0 bases and J by 1 base, with 9 bases between the two germline ends. CDR3 length: 15 residues. From germline, CDR1 is ENHRY and CDR2 SYGVKD. The DNA for the CDR3 is TGTGCCATCAGTGAGTCGGGACACGTTAACTATGGCTACACCTTC. Encoded protein: CAISESGHVNYGYTF.

The rearrangement joins TRBV20-1 to TRBJ2-2, with D tentatively TRBD2 (7 bases). V shed 5 bases and J shed 1 base, with 11 bases lying between them. Germline V lookup: CDR1 DFQATT, CDR2 SNEGSKA (reference sequence). The CDR3 covers 14 residues. The chain's CDR3 is CSAPGGGNTGELFF. Here the CDR3 DNA reads TGCAGTGCTCCGGGGGGCGGGAACACCGGGGAGCTGTTTTTT.

The chain couples TRBV29-1 to TRBJ1-2; TRBD1 agrees at 10 bases. V shed 0 bases and J 12 bases; nucleotides not matched to a gene: 10. Germline V gives CDR1 SQVTM, CDR2 ANQGSEA. The CDR3 has 14 residues. In DNA, the CDR3 is TGCAGCGTTGAAGATCCGGGACAGGGGCGGAGTGACACCTTC. As protein: CSVEDPGQGRSDTF.

This clonotype was counted ten times or more. At one end the junction does not follow the germline gene, possibly because of a read error. The chain joins TRBV5-1 to TRBJ2-1, with 12 bases identical to TRBD2. The CDR3 has 15 amino acids. Germline loops: CDR1 SGHRS, CDR2 YFSETQ. The CDR3 DNA reads as TGTGCCAGCAGCTCGCTAGCGGGGGGGCCCTATGAGCAGTTCTTC. Translated: CASSSLAGGPYEQFF.

V is TRBV15 and J is TRBJ2-3; 14 bases agree with TRBD2. The CDR3 totals 17 residues. Germline lookup yields CDR1 LNHNV and CDR2 YYDKDF (reference sequence). V was clipped by 1 base and J by 4 bases; unmatched bases: 4. Written as DNA, the CDR3 is TGTGCCACCAGCAGAGCCGGGACTAGCGGGGGAGCAGATACGCAGTATTTT. It specifies CATSRAGTSGGADTQYF.

In its sample, this clonotype was seen many times. The chain couples TRBV18 to TRBJ1-2; TRBD1 is a possible D gene (6 bases). CDR1 KGHSH and CDR2 LQKENI come from the germline V gene. The CDR3 covers 14 residues. The V gene lost 5 bases and the J gene lost 9 bases, with 19 bases spanning the gap. CDR3 amino acids: CASSSGTSKLSYTF. The CDR3 DNA reads TGTGCCAGCTCATCCGGGACATCGAAGCTTAGCTACACCTTC.

This clonotype was seen a few times. The chain recombines TRBV20-1 with TRBJ2-1, with D maybe TRBD2 (5 bases). The V end was cut by 3 bases, the J end by 9 bases, with 15 bases between. Germline V gene lookup returns CDR1 DFQATT and CDR2 SNEGSKA (reference sequence). CDR3 length: 13 amino acids. CDR3 in DNA: TGCAGTGCTAGCCCCCAAAAGGCGGGTGAGCAGTTCTTC. This gives the protein CSASPQKAGEQFF.

This clonotype has more than one count but fewer than ten. V and J are TRBV3-1 and TRBJ2-5, with D perhaps TRBD2 (6 bases). CDR3 size: 13 residues. Germline loops: CDR1 LGHDT, CDR2 YNNKEL (reference sequence). Between the trimmed V and J ends, which lost 7 bases and 5 bases, there was a span of 14 bases. This CDR3 reads CASKEFGRETQYF. For the CDR3, the DNA is TGTGCCAGCAAGGAATTTGGGAGGGAGACCCAGTACTTC.

The rearrangement joins TRBV5-6 to TRBJ2-4; D could derive from TRBD1 or TRBD2 (5 bases each). The CDR3 is 17 residues long. Looked up from germline, CDR1 is SGHDT and CDR2 is YYEEEE. The V end was cut by 1 base, the J end by 1 base, with 15 bases between. The CDR3 is CASSLRLRGAAKNIQYF. The CDR3, as DNA: TGTGCCAGCAGCTTGAGGCTGAGGGGCGCGGCCAAAAACATTCAGTACTTC.

The chain employs TRBV7-2 and TRBJ1-2; 7 nucleotides line up with TRBD1. Germline V gives CDR1 SGHTA, CDR2 FQGNSA. With 2 bases clipped from V and 7 bases from J, the junction kept 7 bases outside the gene matches. This CDR3 contains 14 residues. The CDR3 nucleotides read TGTGCCAGCAGCTTATGGGGAGGGGGCTTTGGCTACACCTTC. As protein: CASSLWGGGFGYTF.

This clonotype has at least ten counts. The V and J genes are TRBV5-1 and TRBJ2-7; no clear D. The CDR3 sequence is 13 residues long. Looked up from germline, CDR1 is SGHRS and CDR2 is YFSETQ. Trimming stripped 4 bases from V and 2 bases from J, with 10 bases between. This CDR3 reads CASSRVGAYEQYF. In nucleotides, the CDR3 is TGCGCCAGCAGCAGGGTCGGCGCCTACGAGCAGTACTTC.

J is TRBJ1-2 and V is TRBV3-1; no clear D. The V gene lost 1 base and the J gene lost 8 bases, with 11 bases spanning the gap. The germline V gene has CDR1 LGHDT and CDR2 YNNKEL (reference sequence). This CDR3 is built from 13 residues. DNA for the CDR3: TGTGCCAGCAGCCAAGTTGTGGGCGGAGGCTACACCTTC. Translation: CASSQVVGGGYTF.

This clonotype was picked up a small number of times. The V gene is TRBV4-1, the J gene TRBJ2-7, with D tentatively TRBD2 (5 bases). Germline CDR1 and CDR2: MGHRA and YSYEKL. The V end lost 4 bases, the J end lost 2 bases, and 18 bases lay between the germline ends. The CDR3 spans 16 residues. The CDR3: CASSRDVGTGAYEQYF. In DNA form, the CDR3 reads TGCGCCAGCAGCCGAGACGTCGGTACCGGGGCCTACGAGCAGTACTTC.